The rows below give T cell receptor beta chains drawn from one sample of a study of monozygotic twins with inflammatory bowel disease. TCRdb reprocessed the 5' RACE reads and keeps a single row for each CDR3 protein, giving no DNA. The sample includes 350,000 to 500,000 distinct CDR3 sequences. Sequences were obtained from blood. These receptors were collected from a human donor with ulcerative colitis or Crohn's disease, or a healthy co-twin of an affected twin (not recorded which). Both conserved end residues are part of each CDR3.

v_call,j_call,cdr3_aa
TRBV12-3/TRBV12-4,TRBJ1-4,CASTHRDRDEKLFF
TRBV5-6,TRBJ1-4,CASSFTYTGLLDEKLFF
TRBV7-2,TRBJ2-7,CASSWGTHSYEQYF
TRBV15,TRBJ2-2,CATSRGSDYGELFF
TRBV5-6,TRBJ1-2,CASSATFGGYTF
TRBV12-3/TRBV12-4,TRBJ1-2,CASRLTGYYGYTF
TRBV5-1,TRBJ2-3,CASSSLPQTADTQYF
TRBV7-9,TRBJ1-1,CASSLTPEGPPEAFF
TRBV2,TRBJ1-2,CASKRPQGYGYTF
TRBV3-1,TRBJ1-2,CASSQGVGHGYGYTF
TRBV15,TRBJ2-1,CATSFRSGSSSNEQFF
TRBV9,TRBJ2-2,CASSVVSGELFF
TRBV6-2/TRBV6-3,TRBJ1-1,CASSYLPGWRQNTEAFF
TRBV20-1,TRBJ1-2,CSASGGGSSGYTF
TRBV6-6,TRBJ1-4,CASSRTPGLEKLFF
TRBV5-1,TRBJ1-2,CASSLAEGGKNYGYTF
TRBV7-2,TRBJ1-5,CASSLRETQPQHF
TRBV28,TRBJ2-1,CASSLSGLQFF
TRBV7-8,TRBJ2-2,CASSFTSGTTGELFF
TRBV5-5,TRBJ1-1,CASSARVTDTEAFF
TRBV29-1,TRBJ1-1,CSVEDLTSEAFF
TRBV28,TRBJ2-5,CASSPPIDSQETQYF
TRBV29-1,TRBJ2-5,CSVGAGRGGETQYF
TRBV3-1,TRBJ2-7,CASSRLAGSYEQYF
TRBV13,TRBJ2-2,CASSLGLTGGELFF
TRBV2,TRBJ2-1,CASSVGLAEKSF
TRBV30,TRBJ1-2,CAWTPGRSNYGYTF
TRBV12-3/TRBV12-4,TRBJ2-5,CASSRLNRETQYF
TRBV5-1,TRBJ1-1,CASSLAGAVPRSEAFF
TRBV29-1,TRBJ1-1,CSVGGVNTEAFF
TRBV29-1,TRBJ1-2,CSVEVNAGDGYTF
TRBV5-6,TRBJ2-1,CASSPREGYNEQFF
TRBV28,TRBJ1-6,CASSLAHGTGDSPLHF
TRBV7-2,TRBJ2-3,CASSPRGVAGDTDTQYF
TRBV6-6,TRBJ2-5,CATDDRGEVETQYF
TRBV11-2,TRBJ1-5,CASSPHDSVYQPQHF
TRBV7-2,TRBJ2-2,CASSLGLAGANGELFF
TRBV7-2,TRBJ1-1,CASSLPTGEYTEAFF
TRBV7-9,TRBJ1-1,CASSLATIHNTEAFF
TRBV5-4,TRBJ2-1,CASRALAGGSSYNEQFF
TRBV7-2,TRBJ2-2,CALQKGGGELFF
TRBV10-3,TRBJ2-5,CAISEAGARETQYF
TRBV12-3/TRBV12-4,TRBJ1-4,CASSLTGGREKLFF
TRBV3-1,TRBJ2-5,CASSRTSGDQETQYF
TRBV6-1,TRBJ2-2,CASSRISVRNTGELFF
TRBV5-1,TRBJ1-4,CASSSLGSEKLFF
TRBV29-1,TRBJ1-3,CSVEDRVSGNTIYF
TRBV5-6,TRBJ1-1,CASSLGGIGTEAFF
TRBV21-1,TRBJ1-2,CASSRVTAIVYGYTF
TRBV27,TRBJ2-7,CASSQKSAGNYEQYF
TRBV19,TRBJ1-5,CASSIWGQGSNQPQHF